The 20 T cell receptor beta chains listed next were all sequenced from one sample in a study of CD8 T cells in Susac syndrome. It was with random hexamers that roughly 0.45 to 1 ug RNA was reverse transcribed. TCRdb reprocessed the immunoSEQ multiplex PCR reads with MiXCR, giving one entry per CDR3 protein. Among 150,000 or so distinct CDR3 sequences listed, roughly 95% were seen once. Material: CD8+ T cells from PBMCs. The receptors stem from a human donor with multiple sclerosis.

The chain is built from TRBV30 and TRBJ2-3; 7 bases match TRBD2. Trimming took 2 bases from V and 0 from J; bases not matched to a gene: 5. Germline CDR1 GTSNPN, CDR2 SVGIG (reference sequence). The CDR3 has 15 amino acids. CDR3 region: CAWSYGGSSTDTQYF. The CDR3 DNA reads TGTGCCTGGAGTTACGGGGGGTCCAGCACAGATACGCAGTATTTT. Looking up the rest from reference TRBV30 and TRBJ2-3 gives the full variable domain: SQTIHQWPATLVQPVGSPLSLECTVEGTSNPNLYWYRQAAGRGLQLLFYSVGIGQISSEVPQNLSASRPQDRQFILSSKKLLLSDSGFYLCAWSYGGSSTDTQYFGPGTRLTVL.

The chain carries TRBV29-1 and TRBJ2-7; D is ambiguous. CDR1 is SQVTM and CDR2 is ANQGSEA in the germline V gene. The germline V and J ends were trimmed by 1 base and 0 bases, with 10 bases remaining between them. This CDR3 is built from 14 residues. The CDR3 DNA sequence: TGCAGCGTTGAAGGCGCGGAAATCTCCTACGAGCAGTACTTC. Its protein product is CSVEGAEISYEQYF.

The chain links TRBV9 to TRBJ2-6; D is unclear. Per germline, CDR1 SGDLS and CDR2 YYNGEE. The V gene lost 4 bases and the J gene lost 2 bases, with 7 bases spanning the gap. The CDR3 totals 14 residues. CDR3 sequence (DNA): TGTGCCAGCAGCCTCGGACCTGGGGCCAACGTCCTGACTTTC. Its translation is CASSLGPGANVLTF.

The chain employs TRBV3-1 and TRBJ2-7; either TRBD1 or TRBD2 may fit D (7 bases each). The CDR3 has 16 amino acids. Germline V CDR1 and CDR2: LGHDT, YNNKEL (reference sequence). The V end lost 0 bases, the J end lost 6 bases, and 18 bases lay between the germline ends. In DNA, the CDR3 is TGTGCCAGCAGCCAAGAGGGGAGGGGGCCCTTGTTCGAGCAGTACTTC. This translates into CASSQEGRGPLFEQYF.

The V and J genes are TRBV7-9 and TRBJ2-7; a weak D match, TRBD2 (6 bases). This CDR3 contains 14 residues. The germline gives CDR1 SEHNR, CDR2 FQNEAQ (reference sequence). Deletions cut 0 bases from V and 7 bases from J, with 13 bases between. The CDR3, as DNA: TGTGCCAGCAGCTTAGCTGGCGAGGGGAGGGAGCAGTACTTC. It encodes CASSLAGEGREQYF. The full variable domain, with the rest looked up from reference TRBV7-9 and TRBJ2-7, is DTGVSQNPRHKITKRGQNVTFRCDPISEHNRLYWYRQTLGQGPEFLTYFQNEAQLEKSRLLSDRFSAERPKGSFSTLEIQRTEQGDSAMYLCASSLAGEGREQYFGPGTRLTVT.

This clonotype showed up just once. The chain carries TRBV7-9 and TRBJ2-5; D is unclear. CDR1 is SEHNR, CDR2 FQNEAQ, per germline (reference sequence). This CDR3 contains 13 residues. Trimming removed 1 base at V and 3 bases at J, with 6 bases between. The CDR3 bases are TGTGCCAGCAGCTTAGTGCCGGAAGAGACCCAGTACTTC. Protein product: CASSLVPEETQYF.

CDR3: CSVENLARTEAFF. In DNA, the CDR3 is TGCAGCGTTGAAAACCTCGCTCGTACTGAAGCTTTCTTT. V usage is TRBV29-1 and J usage is TRBJ1-1; D unclear. The V end lost 2 bases, the J end lost 5 bases, and 12 bases lay between the germline ends. This CDR3 is 13 amino acids long. CDR1 is SQVTM and CDR2 is ANQGSEA in the germline V gene.

The chain employs TRBV11-2 and TRBJ2-5; TRBD2 matches at 9 bases. Germline trimming cut 7 bases from V and 6 bases from J; bases unmatched to any gene: 9. Looked up from germline, CDR1 is SGHAT and CDR2 is FQNNGV. The CDR3 has 14 amino acids. The CDR3 sequence: CASTRGRGGQTQYF. The CDR3 coding sequence is TGTGCCAGCACTCGCGGGCGGGGGGGACAGACCCAGTACTTC.

The rearrangement links TRBV13 to TRBJ2-4; D might be TRBD1 (5 bases). Germline V gene lookup returns CDR1 PRHDT and CDR2 FYEKMQ (reference sequence). The V gene lost 5 bases and the J gene lost 1 base, with 9 bases spanning the gap. The CDR3 is 14 residues long. The CDR3 reads CASSTTAAKNIQYF. CDR3 nucleotides: TGTGCCAGCAGCACGACAGCGGCCAAAAACATTCAGTACTTC.

This rearrangement joins TRBV5-1 to TRBJ2-5, with D perhaps TRBD2 (5 bases). Looked up from germline, CDR1 is SGHRS and CDR2 is YFSETQ. This CDR3 region has 14 residues. V lost 4 bases to trimming and J lost 3 bases, with 13 bases between them. DNA for the CDR3: TGCGCCAGCAGCCCCCGGTCCGGGGAAGAGACCCAGTACTTC. Protein sequence: CASSPRSGEETQYF. Full variable domain (rest looked up from reference TRBV5-1 and TRBJ2-5): KAGVTQTPRYLIKTRGQQVTLSCSPISGHRSVSWYQQTPGQGLQFLFEYFSETQRNKGNFPGRFSGRQFSNSRSEMNVSTLELGDSALYLCASSPRSGEETQYFGPGTRLLVL.

V usage is TRBV5-8 and J usage is TRBJ1-1; D possibly corresponds to TRBD1 (5 bases). Germline CDR1 SGHTS, CDR2 YDEGEE. The CDR3 consists of 14 residues. The ends were cut back, 2 bases at V and 6 bases at J, with 14 bases in the middle. CDR3 nucleotide sequence: TGTGCCAGCAGCTTCGTAAGGGAGGGGCCTGAAGCTTTCTTT. This encodes CASSFVREGPEAFF.

In this sample, this clonotype turned up once. V usage is TRBV30 and J usage is TRBJ1-5; tentative D call: TRBD1 (5 bases). The CDR3 runs 14 residues. The germline CDR1 and CDR2 sequences are GTSNPN and SVGIG (reference sequence). V lost 1 base, J lost 6 bases, and 13 bases lay in between. CDR3 region: CAWSEAQGSQPQHF. Written as DNA, the CDR3 is TGTGCCTGGAGTGAGGCGCAGGGAAGTCAGCCCCAGCATTTT.

V is TRBV7-8 and J is TRBJ2-5; D is perhaps TRBD1 (6 bases). Germline V CDR1 and CDR2: SGHVS, FQNEAQ. The V and J ends lost 0 bases and 4 bases respectively, with 12 bases between them. This CDR3 comprises 15 residues. The CDR3 DNA sequence: TGTGCCAGCAGCTTAGCGGGGGCCCAAGGAGAGACCCAGTACTTC. Residues: CASSLAGAQGETQYF.

The chain combines TRBV6-2 or TRBV6-3 with TRBJ2-7; D unresolved. The V end was cut by 5 bases, the J end by 1 base, with 3 bases between. Germline V CDR1 and CDR2: MNHEY, SVGEGT. The CDR3 totals 11 residues. The CDR3 protein is CASSGSYEQYV. In DNA form, the CDR3 reads TGTGCCAGCAGTGGTTCCTACGAGCAGTACGTC.

The chain joins TRBV7-2 to TRBJ2-1; 7 bases are a match to TRBD2. In germline, CDR1 is SGHTA, CDR2 FQGNSA. Trimming cost V 5 bases and J 1 base; bases outside gene matches: 5. The CDR3 runs to 15 residues. CDR3 region: CASSVSSGSYNEQFF. CDR3 sequence (DNA): TGTGCCAGCAGCGTATCTAGCGGATCCTACAATGAGCAGTTCTTC.

This chain links TRBV9 with TRBJ1-4, with D possibly matching TRBD1 (6 bases). The length of the CDR3 is 14 residues. Per the germline V gene, CDR1 is SGDLS and CDR2 is YYNGEE. V lost 3 bases, J lost 3 bases, and 9 bases lay in between. CDR3 in amino acids: CASSAQGPNEKLFF. As DNA, the CDR3 is TGTGCCAGCAGCGCACAGGGCCCTAATGAAAAACTGTTTTTT.

J is TRBJ2-7 and V is TRBV1; the table's D call of TRBD2 was not tested on the DNA. TRBV1 is shown as a pseudogene. The CDR3 has 15 amino acids. In DNA form, the CDR3 reads TGCACCAACCCACTCCCGAACGGGGCACCCTACGAGCAGTACTTC. Protein product: CTNPLPNGAPYEQYF.

The V call is TRBV9, the J call TRBJ1-4, with unresolved D. Trimming took 3 bases from V and 7 from J, leaving 13 bases between them. The CDR3 spans 14 residues. Germline CDR1 and CDR2: SGDLS and YYNGEE. CDR3 coding DNA: TGTGCCAGCAGCGCCGGTGGTGGGCCTGAAAAACTGTTTTTT. It specifies CASSAGGGPEKLFF.

This chain joins TRBV5-6 and TRBJ2-1, with 8 positions matching TRBD2. V was clipped by 0 bases and J by 1 base; unmatched bases: 3. Germline CDR1 and CDR2: SGHDT and YYEEEE. CDR3 length: 16 amino acids. DNA for the CDR3: TGTGCCAGCAGCTTGGGTGGCGGGGGGTCCTACAATGAGCAGTTCTTC. It encodes CASSLGGGGSYNEQFF.

The chain couples TRBV6-5 to TRBJ2-3, with D maybe TRBD1 (5 bases). The germline gives CDR1 MNHEY, CDR2 SVGAGI. There are 15 residues in the CDR3. V was pared by 5 bases and J by 1 base, with 13 bases between. The CDR3, as DNA: TGTGCCAGCAGTCGACCTGGGGCCCGCACAGATACGCAGTATTTT. This translates into CASSRPGARTDTQYF.